This passage covers 27 T cell receptor beta chains from one sample sequenced in a study of CD8 T cells in Susac syndrome. Random hexamers primed reverse transcription of roughly 0.5 to 1 ug RNA. TCRdb re-derived calls from the immunoSEQ multiplex PCR reads in MiXCR, one entry per CDR3 protein. The sample includes 100,000 or so distinct CDR3 sequences, 80% to 95% of them seen just once. Sequencing was done on a sample of CD4+ T cells from PBMCs. These receptors were obtained from a human donor in good health.

The V call is TRBV11-2, the J call TRBJ2-7; no firm D call. The CDR3 is 13 amino acids. Trimming removed 2 bases from V and 2 bases from J, with 7 bases in between. Looked up from germline, CDR1 is SGHAT and CDR2 is FQNNGV. The CDR3 is CASSLSWTYEQYF. CDR3 in DNA: TGTGCCAGCAGCTTAAGTTGGACCTACGAGCAGTACTTC.

The rearrangement links TRBV18 to TRBJ2-7; D not certain. The V and J ends lost 6 bases and 9 bases respectively, with 12 bases between them. This CDR3 is 11 amino acids long. Germline values: CDR1 KGHSH, CDR2 LQKENI. The CDR3 DNA reads as TGTGCCAGCTCCCCGGAGCTGGTGCAGTACTTC. Amino acids: CASSPELVQYF.

This chain connects TRBV19 to TRBJ2-5, with D possibly TRBD2 on 6 matching bases. Per the germline V gene, CDR1 is LNHDA and CDR2 is SQIVND (reference sequence). This CDR3 has 14 residues. V was trimmed by 6 bases and J by 2 bases, leaving 13 bases between them. CDR3 DNA sequence: TGTGCCAGTAGCCCAGGGACTCATCAAGAGACCCAGTACTTC. It specifies CASSPGTHQETQYF.

The CDR3 reads CATENYEQYF. The CDR3 DNA is TGTGCCACCGAGAACTACGAGCAGTACTTC. This rearrangement joins TRBV6-1 to TRBJ2-7, with unresolved D. The CDR3 is 10 residues long. CDR1 MNHNS and CDR2 SASEGT come from the germline V gene. Between the trimmed V and J ends, which lost 10 bases and 3 bases, there was a span of 7 bases.

The genes are TRBV19 and TRBJ2-7; D gene ambiguous. The V gene lost 10 bases and the J gene lost 3 bases, with 16 bases spanning the gap. Germline-derived CDR1 and CDR2 are LNHDA and SQIVND (reference sequence). The CDR3 is made up of 13 amino acids. The DNA of the CDR3 is TGTGCCACCTCAGACCAGCTTCTCTACGAGCAGTACTTC. Its translation is CATSDQLLYEQYF.

The DNA for the CDR3 is TGTGCCAGCAGTTACTCCTCTGTCCCGAACCCGCCCTCTGGGGCCAACGTCCTGACTTTC. This gives the protein CASSYSSVPNPPSGANVLTF. The genes are TRBV6-2 or TRBV6-3 and TRBJ2-6, with D unclear. Germline CDR1 and CDR2: MNHEY and SVGEGT. The length of the CDR3 is 20 residues. V lost 0 bases to trimming and J lost 0 bases, with 18 bases between them.

The V call is TRBV29-1, the J call TRBJ2-3; 7 bases align to TRBD2. Looked up from germline, CDR1 is SQVTM and CDR2 is ANQGSEA. V was clipped by 7 bases and J by 10 bases; unmatched bases: 14. The CDR3 spans 13 residues. Here the CDR3 reads CSEGGAGVSAQYF. Written as DNA, the CDR3 is TGCAGCGAAGGTGGGGCGGGAGTCTCTGCGCAGTATTTT.

The chain uses TRBV5-1 and TRBJ2-7, with 10 bases that match TRBD2. Per the germline V gene, CDR1 is SGHRS and CDR2 is YFSETQ. This CDR3 is 19 amino acids long. With V trimmed by 2 bases and J by 4 bases, 18 bases remained unmatched. CDR3 loop: CASSFRAGGPSFKVYEQYF. CDR3 sequence (DNA): TGCGCCAGCAGCTTCCGAGCGGGAGGGCCTTCGTTCAAAGTATACGAGCAGTACTTC.

The CDR3 region is CASSSAGASSYEQYF. The DNA for the CDR3 is TGTGCCAGCAGTTCAGCGGGGGCCAGCTCCTACGAGCAGTACTTC. V and J are TRBV6-2 or TRBV6-3 and TRBJ2-7, with 8 bases that match TRBD2. The CDR3 runs 15 residues. CDR1 and CDR2 from the germline V gene are MNHEY and SVGEGT. After removal of 4 bases from V and 0 bases from J, the junction contained 5 bases not matched to a gene.

V and J are TRBV15 and TRBJ2-7; D remains unclear. Germline CDR1 reads LNHNV; CDR2 reads YYDKDF (reference sequence). The CDR3 runs 13 residues. V dropped 0 bases and J dropped 4 bases, with 7 bases sitting between them. The DNA of the CDR3 is TGTGCCACCAGCAGAGATCGGGTATACGAGCAGTACTTC. This gives the protein CATSRDRVYEQYF.

The V gene is TRBV6-5, the J gene TRBJ2-3, with 11 nucleotides matching TRBD1. V dropped 9 bases and J dropped 3; count of bases not matched to a gene: 5. The CDR3 extends over 14 amino acids. Germline values: CDR1 MNHEY, CDR2 SVGAGI. CDR3 nucleotide sequence: TGTGCCAGTTCGGGACAGGGGGGGACAGATACGCAGTATTTT. This sequence encodes CASSGQGGTDTQYF.

The chain carries TRBV7-2 and TRBJ2-7; D not certain. This CDR3 is 12 amino acids long. With 1 base removed from V and 6 bases from J, the gap between germline ends came to 7 bases. CDR1 SGHTA and CDR2 FQGNSA come from the germline V gene. CDR3 bases: TGTGCCAGCAGCTTAGGCATCGGCGAGCAGTACTTC. Amino acid sequence: CASSLGIGEQYF.

The rearrangement joins TRBV25-1 to TRBJ2-2, with TRBD1 identical over 11 bases. With 3 bases clipped from V and 5 bases from J, the junction kept 11 bases outside the gene matches. The germline CDR1 and CDR2 sequences are MGHDK and SYGVNS. The CDR3 is 18 amino acids. The CDR3 loop is CASSESGTGGLRTGELFF. The CDR3 bases are TGTGCCAGCAGTGAGTCGGGGACAGGGGGGCTACGTACCGGGGAGCTGTTTTTT.

In its sample, this clonotype was seen a few times. J is TRBJ2-7 and V is TRBV6-6, with 11 bases identical to TRBD2. This CDR3 spans 12 amino acids. The V and J ends lost 8 bases and 4 bases, in that order; junction bases with no gene match: 1. Germline-derived CDR1 and CDR2 are MNHNY and SVGAGI (reference sequence). CDR3 sequence (DNA): TGTGCCAGCTCTAGCGGGGGGTACGAGCAGTACTTC. This sequence encodes CASSSGGYEQYF.

The CDR3 protein is CASGHPGREQYF. The CDR3 DNA sequence: TGTGCTAGTGGTCACCCGGGGCGAGAGCAGTACTTC. This chain links TRBV12-5 with TRBJ2-7; D is perhaps TRBD1 or TRBD2 (5 bases each). The CDR3 covers 12 residues. The V gene lost 5 bases and the J gene lost 7 bases, with 12 bases spanning the gap. Germline lookup yields CDR1 LGHNT and CDR2 FRNRAP.

The chain recombines TRBV6-2 or TRBV6-3 with TRBJ1-2; D call uncertain. Germline lookup yields CDR1 MNHEY and CDR2 SVGEGT. There are 16 residues in the CDR3. Trimming stripped 6 bases from V and 7 bases from J, with 24 bases between. This chain's CDR3 is CASRGSSEFVPGGYTF. CDR3 in DNA: TGTGCCAGCAGAGGATCCTCGGAGTTCGTCCCAGGTGGCTACACCTTC.

V gene TRBV6-2 or TRBV6-3 combines with J gene TRBJ1-2; D remains unclear. V was clipped by 3 bases and J by 4 bases, with 24 bases between them. The CDR3 consists of 18 residues. Germline CDR1 reads MNHEY; CDR2 reads SVGEGT. CDR3 DNA sequence: TGTGCCAGCAGTTATGATCGGACTCTTGGCATCCGCAGCTATGGCTACACCTTC. It is translated as CASSYDRTLGIRSYGYTF.

CDR3 residues: CASSLVAGGYNEQFF. The CDR3 DNA reads as TGTGCCAGCAGCTTAGTTGCAGGGGGCTACAATGAGCAGTTCTTC. The genes are TRBV7-2 and TRBJ2-1; 7 nucleotides agree with TRBD1. V lost 1 base and J lost 3; bases outside the gene matches: 3. The CDR3 sequence is 15 residues long. CDR1 and CDR2 from the germline V gene are SGHTA and FQGNSA.

This clonotype is a singleton in its sample. V gene TRBV7-3 combines with J gene TRBJ2-3; either TRBD1 or TRBD2 may fit D (5 bases each). Trimming stripped 3 bases from V and 2 bases from J, with 9 bases between. This CDR3 contains 14 residues. Germline lookup yields CDR1 SGHTA and CDR2 FQGTGA. CDR3: CASSFGAYTDTQYF. CDR3 coding DNA: TGTGCCAGCAGCTTCGGGGCCTACACAGATACGCAGTATTTT.

The CDR3 sequence is CASSLRGSGDTQYF. The CDR3 DNA reads TGTGCCAGCAGCTTACGAGGGTCTGGAGATACGCAGTATTTT. The chain recombines TRBV7-9 with TRBJ2-3; tentatively, D is TRBD2 (5 bases). This CDR3 comprises 14 residues. Germline CDR1 SEHNR, CDR2 FQNEAQ (reference sequence). The V end lost 2 bases, the J end lost 5 bases, and 11 bases lay between the germline ends.

The chain uses TRBV19 and TRBJ2-7; 9 nucleotides agree with TRBD1. Unmatched junction bases numbered 11, after V lost 4 bases and J lost 7 bases. The CDR3 spans 15 residues. The germline V gene encodes CDR1 LNHDA and CDR2 SQIVND (reference sequence). This chain's CDR3 is CASSRPGQGSWEQYF. The CDR3 bases are TGTGCCAGTAGTAGACCGGGACAGGGATCTTGGGAGCAGTACTTC.

The chain combines TRBV5-1 with TRBJ2-5; 8 positions match TRBD1. Germline CDR1 reads SGHRS; CDR2 reads YFSETQ. With 2 bases clipped from V and 4 bases from J, the junction kept 4 bases outside the gene matches. The CDR3 totals 14 residues. The CDR3 here is CASSFRGQGETQYF. CDR3 nucleotide sequence: TGCGCCAGCAGCTTCAGGGGGCAAGGAGAGACCCAGTACTTC.

V is TRBV7-2 and J is TRBJ2-1; TRBD2 might be the D (6 bases). Trimming removed 5 bases at V and 8 bases at J, with 10 bases between. The germline CDR1 and CDR2 sequences are SGHTA and FQGNSA. The CDR3 is 12 residues long. CDR3: CASSGGLDEQFF. CDR3 bases: TGTGCCAGCAGCGGGGGGTTGGATGAGCAGTTCTTC.

This chain uses TRBV18 with TRBJ2-7, with 7 bases lining up with TRBD1. This CDR3 has 16 residues. CDR1 is KGHSH, CDR2 LQKENI, per germline. The junction had 12 bases not matched to a gene; V was cut back by 0 bases and J by 7 bases. CDR3 region: CASSPPRQGEIREQYF. CDR3 nucleotide sequence: TGTGCCAGCTCACCACCACGGCAGGGGGAAATTCGGGAGCAGTACTTC.

The genes are TRBV24-1 and TRBJ2-1; D call uncertain. The germline V and J ends were trimmed by 3 bases and 7 bases, with 15 bases remaining between them. Looked up from germline, CDR1 is KGHDR and CDR2 is SFDVKD. The CDR3 loop spans 15 amino acids. The CDR3 is CATSDTATSGNEQFF. CDR3 nucleotides: TGTGCCACCAGTGATACGGCGACCTCTGGAAATGAGCAGTTCTTC.

The J gene is TRBJ1-5, the V gene TRBV19; maybe TRBD1 (5 bases). V lost 3 bases and J 0 bases, leaving 18 bases between the germline ends. Germline values: CDR1 LNHDA, CDR2 SQIVND (reference sequence). This CDR3 is built from 18 residues. The DNA for the CDR3 is TGTGCCAGTAGTATCCCCGGGACTCACACCCTTAGCAATCAGCCCCAGCATTTT. Amino acid sequence: CASSIPGTHTLSNQPQHF.

The rearrangement uses TRBV11-1 and TRBJ1-5; D unclear. The V gene lost 2 bases and the J gene lost 1 base, with 9 bases spanning the gap. Germline V gene lookup returns CDR1 SGHAT and CDR2 FQDESV (reference sequence). The CDR3 loop spans 15 amino acids. The chain's CDR3 is CASSLTTGSNQPQHF. In nucleotides, the CDR3 is TGTGCCAGCAGCTTAACTACGGGAAGCAATCAGCCCCAGCATTTT.